One and the same sample provided the 27 T cell receptor beta chains below, sequenced in a study of T cells after yellow fever vaccination. MiXCR, run by TCRdb on the 5' RACE reads, gives a single entry per CDR3 protein. The profile shows 150,000 or so distinct CDR3 sequences, around 7.2% of them singletons. This material consisted of CD4+ T cells sorted from PBMCs, taken around 5 days after the first yellow fever vaccination. These receptors were collected from a man younger than 30 who received the YFV17D yellow fever vaccine.

The chain couples TRBV6-6 to TRBJ2-6; TRBD1 matches at 9 bases. This CDR3 region has 17 residues. V shed 5 bases, J shed 0 bases, and the junction held 5 bases outside the gene matches. Germline lookup yields CDR1 MNHNY and CDR2 SVGAGI (reference sequence). CDR3 region: CASSRDRASSGANVLTF. CDR3 nucleotide sequence: TGTGCCAGCAGTCGGGACAGGGCTAGCTCTGGGGCCAACGTCCTGACTTTC.

This clonotype was counted ten times or more. This rearrangement joins TRBV12-3 or TRBV12-4 to TRBJ1-6; no firm D call. This CDR3 is built from 15 residues. V gave up 6 bases and J gave up 6 bases, with 15 bases separating them. CDR3 amino acids: CASSPNLLGNSPLHF. The CDR3 bases are TGTGCCAGCAGCCCTAACCTCCTTGGTAATTCACCCCTCCACTTT.

V is TRBV4-3 and J is TRBJ1-5, with no clear D. The CDR3 totals 15 residues. Germline V gene lookup returns CDR1 LGHNA and CDR2 YSLEER. V lost 1 base and J lost 7, with 14 bases in between. Written as DNA, the CDR3 is TGCGCCAGCAGCCAAGTTGCACGGGGTCAGCAGCCCCAGCATTTT. This translates into CASSQVARGQQPQHF.

This clonotype was found many times. This chain links TRBV20-1 with TRBJ2-3; D perhaps matches TRBD2 (6 bases). Looked up from germline, CDR1 is DFQATT and CDR2 is SNEGSKA (reference sequence). Between the trimmed V and J ends, which lost 1 base and 2 bases, there was a span of 7 bases. The CDR3 loop spans 13 amino acids. DNA for the CDR3: TGCAGTGCTAGAGGGAGGGTCACAGATACGCAGTATTTT. Protein sequence: CSARGRVTDTQYF.

A few counts support this clonotype. This chain joins TRBV12-3 or TRBV12-4 and TRBJ1-1, with D unclear. The V end was cut by 6 bases, the J end by 3 bases, with 14 bases between. CDR3 length: 14 residues. The CDR3 sequence: CASRGDGGYTEAFF. CDR3 nucleotides: TGTGCCAGCAGGGGAGACGGAGGGTACACTGAAGCTTTCTTT.

This clonotype was detected many times. The rearrangement joins TRBV18 to TRBJ1-1; TRBD1 matches at 9 bases. The CDR3 consists of 15 residues. V lost 4 bases to trimming and J lost 8 bases; unmatched junction nucleotides: 11. Per germline, CDR1 KGHSH and CDR2 LQKENI. This CDR3 is CASSLDSGTGLEAFF. In DNA form, the CDR3 reads TGTGCCAGCTCACTGGATTCCGGGACAGGGTTGGAAGCTTTCTTT. Filled out from reference TRBV18 and TRBJ1-1, the complete variable domain reads NAGVMQNPRHLVRRRGQEARLRCSPMKGHSHVYWYRQLPEEGLKFMVYLQKENIIDESGMPKERFSAEFPKEGPSILRIQQVVRGDSAAYFCASSLDSGTGLEAFFGQGTRLTVV.

This clonotype was seen repeatedly, ten times or more. The chain recombines TRBV6-5 with TRBJ2-2; no clear D gene. V lost 2 bases and J lost 4, with 8 bases in between. CDR1 MNHEY and CDR2 SVGAGI come from the germline V gene. CDR3 length equals 14 residues. CDR3 sequence reads: CASSYRLGTGELFF. The CDR3 nucleotides read TGTGCCAGCAGTTACAGACTGGGCACCGGGGAGCTGTTTTTT.

This clonotype was seen at least ten times. V and J are TRBV10-3 and TRBJ1-1, with a possible D match to TRBD1 (6 bases). This CDR3 contains 11 residues. Germline lookup yields CDR1 ENHRY and CDR2 SYGVKD. The V end lost 5 bases, the J end lost 8 bases, and 9 bases lay between the germline ends. In nucleotides, the CDR3 is TGTGCCATCAGTACCGGGACAGAAGCTTTCTTT. Translated, it gives CAISTGTEAFF.

This clonotype was observed at least ten times. The chain couples TRBV12-3 or TRBV12-4 to TRBJ1-3, with D maybe TRBD1 (6 bases). The length of the CDR3 is 14 residues. V lost 8 bases, J lost 6 bases, and 17 bases lay in between. CDR3 in amino acids: CASSRGGGENTIYF. The CDR3 DNA is TGTGCCAGCTCCCGGGGGGGGGGCGAAAACACCATATATTTT.

At least ten counts were recorded for this clonotype. This sequence joins TRBV7-8 and TRBJ1-3; no clear D. The CDR3 loop spans 16 amino acids. The germline V gene has CDR1 SGHVS and CDR2 FQNEAQ. V lost 1 base, J lost 4 bases, and 14 bases lay in between. The CDR3 is CASSLGNWAVGNTIYF. CDR3 in DNA: TGTGCCAGCAGCTTAGGCAACTGGGCAGTGGGAAACACCATATATTTT.

This clonotype has just a few counts. This rearrangement joins TRBV12-3 or TRBV12-4 to TRBJ2-5; 12 bases agree with TRBD2. V dropped 7 bases and J dropped 1; count of bases not matched to a gene: 7. This CDR3 comprises 16 residues. The CDR3 sequence: CASTSGGGFGQETQYF. Written as DNA, the CDR3 is TGTGCCAGCACTAGCGGGGGGGGGTTTGGCCAAGAGACCCAGTACTTC.

This clonotype occurred many times. V and J are TRBV7-9 and TRBJ2-5; no definite D call. Trimming stripped 7 bases from V and 0 bases from J, with 15 bases between. Germline loops: CDR1 SEHNR, CDR2 FQNEAQ (reference sequence). CDR3 length: 15 amino acids. The CDR3 reads CASNRDPADQETQYF. The CDR3 DNA sequence: TGTGCCAGCAACCGCGATCCGGCGGACCAAGAGACCCAGTACTTC.

This clonotype was counted between two and nine times. This chain links TRBV29-1 with TRBJ1-3; perhaps TRBD1 as D (5 bases). This CDR3 is built from 12 residues. Per the germline V gene, CDR1 is SQVTM and CDR2 is ANQGSEA. V lost 3 bases and J 4 bases, leaving 7 bases between the germline ends. CDR3 bases: TGCAGCGTTGAGACAGACGGAAACACCATATATTTT. Amino acids: CSVETDGNTIYF.

This clonotype was observed many times. V is TRBV11-2 and J is TRBJ2-1; D remains unclear. The CDR3 sequence is 15 residues long. Germline V lookup: CDR1 SGHAT, CDR2 FQNNGV. With 1 base removed from V and 3 bases from J, the gap between germline ends came to 10 bases. CDR3 bases: TGTGCCAGCAGCTTAGCTGGCGTCAGCTACAATGAGCAGTTCTTC. As protein: CASSLAGVSYNEQFF. Complete variable domain (other parts from reference TRBV11-2 and TRBJ2-1): EAGVAQSPRYKIIEKRQSVAFWCNPISGHATLYWYQQILGQGPKLLIQFQNNGVVDDSQLPKDRFSAERLKGVDSTLKIQPAKLEDSAVYLCASSLAGVSYNEQFFGPGTRLTVL.

This clonotype was recorded a few times. The gene calls are TRBV20-1 and TRBJ1-6; no clear D gene. Germline V gene data show CDR1 as DFQATT and CDR2 as SNEGSKA (reference sequence). The V and J ends lost 3 bases and 6 bases respectively, with 9 bases between them. There are 13 residues in the CDR3. CDR3 nucleotide sequence: TGCAGTGCTAGTAATAGCCCTAATTCACCCCTCCACTTT. This codes for CSASNSPNSPLHF.

The chain carries TRBV30 and TRBJ1-1; D gene ambiguous. Germline V gene lookup returns CDR1 GTSNPN and CDR2 SVGIG (reference sequence). There are 12 residues in the CDR3. Between the trimmed V and J ends, which lost 2 bases and 4 bases, there was a span of 8 bases. CDR3 bases: TGTGCCTGGAGTCCGGTAGGCACTGAAGCTTTCTTT. Its protein product is CAWSPVGTEAFF. The entire variable domain, with the rest obtained from reference TRBV30 and TRBJ1-1, is as follows: SQTIHQWPATLVQPVGSPLSLECTVEGTSNPNLYWYRQAAGRGLQLLFYSVGIGQISSEVPQNLSASRPQDRQFILSSKKLLLSDSGFYLCAWSPVGTEAFFGQGTRLTVV.

J is TRBJ1-5 and V is TRBV7-2; D unclear. V lost 0 bases and J lost 3, with 9 bases in between. Germline lookup yields CDR1 SGHTA and CDR2 FQGNSA. The CDR3 totals 15 residues. CDR3 loop: CASSLAAVYNQPQHF. DNA for the CDR3: TGTGCCAGCAGCTTAGCGGCCGTTTACAATCAGCCCCAGCATTTT.

This clonotype was detected ten times or more. J is TRBJ2-2 and V is TRBV15; 7 nucleotides agree with TRBD1. Germline CDR1 and CDR2: LNHNV and YYDKDF (reference sequence). The V segment lost 2 bases and the J segment 6 bases; nucleotides outside the gene matches: 3. This CDR3 comprises 14 residues. CDR3 DNA: TGTGCCACCAGCAGATTCCAGGGGGCCGGGGAGCTGTTTTTT. This gives the protein CATSRFQGAGELFF.

The chain has TRBV23-1 and TRBJ2-7; TRBD1 matches at 10 bases. TRBV23-1 is annotated as an ORF whose role is uncertain. J was trimmed by 2 bases and V by 0 bases; bases with no gene match: 4. The CDR3 has 16 amino acids. The CDR3 bases are TGCGCCAGCAGTCAATCCCGACAGGGGGCGCCCTACGAGCAGTACGTC. It codes for CASSQSRQGAPYEQYV.

The rearrangement links TRBV7-2 to TRBJ2-3; D not certain. V was clipped by 5 bases and J by 5 bases, with 11 bases between them. Germline V CDR1 and CDR2: SGHTA, FQGNSA. CDR3 length: 13 residues. As DNA, the CDR3 is TGTGCCAGCAGCCTAGGGTCAAGAGATACGCAGTATTTT. Translation gives CASSLGSRDTQYF.

This clonotype was picked up a small number of times. V is TRBV7-9 and J is TRBJ2-5; D is ambiguous. The germline V gene has CDR1 SEHNR and CDR2 FQNEAQ (reference sequence). V was pared by 11 bases and J by 2 bases, with 9 bases between. The CDR3 runs to 11 residues. The CDR3 region has the DNA TGTGCCTCTAATTCTCAAGAGACCCAGTACTTC. Amino acid sequence: CASNSQETQYF. The whole variable domain, filled in from reference TRBV7-9 and TRBJ2-5, reads DTGVSQNPRHKITKRGQNVTFRCDPISEHNRLYWYRQTLGQGPEFLTYFQNEAQLEKSRLLSDRFSAERPKGSFSTLEIQRTEQGDSAMYLCASNSQETQYFGPGTRLLVL.

This clonotype came up many times. The rearrangement links TRBV6-2 or TRBV6-3 to TRBJ2-1, with D hard to call. The germline CDR1 and CDR2 sequences are MNHEY and SVGEGT. V lost 7 bases and J lost 0, with 7 bases in between. CDR3 length: 13 residues. CDR3 in amino acids: CASKGYSYNEQFF. In DNA, the CDR3 is TGTGCCAGCAAAGGCTACTCCTACAATGAGCAGTTCTTC.

This clonotype was detected a few times. V gene TRBV5-1 combines with J gene TRBJ2-5; 9 nucleotides align to TRBD2. CDR1 and CDR2 from the germline V gene are SGHRS and YFSETQ. There are 17 residues in the CDR3. V trimming: 1 base; J trimming: 5 bases; junction bases outside the gene matches: 12. The CDR3 loop reads CASSLTGRSGGYETQYF. For the CDR3, the DNA is TGCGCCAGCAGCTTGACTGGTCGTAGCGGGGGTTATGAGACCCAGTACTTC.

This clonotype came up many times. CDR3 sequence (DNA): TGTGCCAGCAGCCCGGGAGGGACAGCTGAGCAGTACGTC. Protein: CASSPGGTAEQYV. This rearrangement joins TRBV7-8 to TRBJ2-7, with a weak D call TRBD2 (8 bases). The V and J ends lost 5 bases and 7 bases respectively, with 15 bases between them. CDR3 size: 13 residues. The germline V gene has CDR1 SGHVS and CDR2 FQNEAQ.

In this sample, this clonotype turned up many times. This chain links TRBV12-3 or TRBV12-4 with TRBJ2-5; 14 bases map to TRBD2. Trimming cost V 6 bases and J 0 bases; bases outside gene matches: 9. The CDR3 consists of 18 residues. The CDR3 region is CASSRRLAGGPYQETQYF. The DNA of the CDR3 is TGTGCCAGCAGCCGAAGACTAGCGGGGGGGCCGTACCAAGAGACCCAGTACTTC.

This clonotype was seen many times. The rearrangement joins TRBV4-2 to TRBJ2-5, with 14 bases aligning to TRBD2. The length of the CDR3 is 16 residues. With V trimmed by 4 bases and J by 2 bases, 3 bases remained unmatched. The germline gives CDR1 LGHNA, CDR2 YNFKEQ. This CDR3 is CASSPGTSGGQETQYF. In DNA form, the CDR3 reads TGTGCCAGCAGCCCGGGGACTAGCGGGGGACAAGAGACCCAGTACTTC.

This clonotype was detected many times. The gene calls are TRBV4-3 and TRBJ2-2; no reliable D call. Deletions cut 2 bases from V and 5 bases from J, with 12 bases between. Germline V gene lookup returns CDR1 LGHNA and CDR2 YSLEER. This CDR3 region has 15 residues. CDR3: CASSQRISGTGELFF. The DNA for the CDR3 is TGCGCCAGCAGCCAACGCATTAGTGGTACCGGGGAGCTGTTTTTT.